A selection of T cell receptor beta chains follows, all from one sample in a study of cytomegalovirus exposure and HLA in healthy donors. Some clones are missing from TCRdb's copy, which holds only in-frame ones; the method was immunoSEQ multiplex PCR. The sample has a few hundred thousand clones, approximately 86% seen once; the top ten hold less than 1.2%. The specimen was PBMCs. Receptors originate from a woman aged 18-29 years in good health and CMV-seronegative. Each CDR3 is given with its conserved first and last residue. D genes are given only for firm matches. Clone size is shown for a subset of rows, as once, few, many or a class of expanded clone.

cdr3_aa | cdr3_nt | clone_size | cdr3_length | j_call | d_call | v_call
CASSHPPGLGVYEQYF | TGCGCCAGCAGCCACCCTCCGGGACTAGGGGTCTACGAGCAGTACTTC | . | 16 | TRBJ2-7 | TRBD2 | TRBV4-1
CASSLGRTSYEQYF | TGTGCCAGCAGTTTGGGCCGTACCTCCTACGAGCAGTACTTC | . | 14 | TRBJ2-7 | . | TRBV28
CASSFYGTGELFF | TGTGCCAGCAGTTTCTATGGCACCGGGGAGCTGTTTTTT | few | 13 | TRBJ2-2 | . | TRBV25-1
CASKPGTGDFNYGYTF | TGTGCCAGCAAGCCCGGGACAGGGGACTTTAACTATGGCTACACCTTC | once | 16 | TRBJ1-2 | TRBD1 | TRBV27
CASSLEGVRNQPQHF | TGTGCCAGCAGCTTGGAGGGGGTACGCAATCAGCCCCAGCATTTT | . | 15 | TRBJ1-5 | . | TRBV5-8
CASSSDTFRDTQYF | TGCGCCAGCAGCTCGGACACGTTCCGAGATACGCAGTATTTT | . | 14 | TRBJ2-3 | . | TRBV5-1
CSVEGGYTF | TGCAGCGTTGAGGGCGGCTACACCTTC | . | 9 | TRBJ1-2 | . | TRBV29-1
CASSYGRDTEAFF | TGTGCCAGCAGTTACGGCAGGGACACTGAAGCTTTCTTT | . | 13 | TRBJ1-1 | . | TRBV6-6
CASSPEGTPGTEAFF | TGTGCCAGCAGCCCTGAGGGGACTCCGGGCACTGAAGCTTTCTTT | . | 15 | TRBJ1-1 | . | TRBV5-4
CASSRTGTGDTGELFF | TGTGCCAGCAGCCGCACCGGGACAGGAGACACCGGGGAGCTGTTTTTT | . | 16 | TRBJ2-2 | TRBD1 | TRBV7-2
CASSSQSPLVYEQYF | TGTGCCAGCAGCTCCCAGTCCCCGCTAGTGTACGAGCAGTACTTC | . | 15 | TRBJ2-7 | . | TRBV11-3
CASRAWIGTSAHEQYF | TGTGCCAGCCGCGCCTGGATCGGGACTAGCGCCCACGAGCAGTACTTC | . | 16 | TRBJ2-7 | TRBD2 | TRBV5-6
CAWRTTGINSPLHF | TGTGCCTGGAGGACGACAGGGATTAATTCACCCCTCCACTTT | . | 14 | TRBJ1-6 | TRBD1 | TRBV30
CASSQPGQETQYF | TGTGCCAGCAGCCAGCCGGGTCAGGAGACCCAGTACTTC | . | 13 | TRBJ2-5 | . | TRBV5-4
CAISEVLAVPMHEQYF | TGTGCCATCAGTGAGGTGCTAGCGGTACCCATGCACGAGCAGTACTTC | . | 16 | TRBJ2-7 | TRBD2 | TRBV10-3
CASSVSGSSYNEQFF | TGTGCCAGTAGTGTTAGCGGGAGCTCCTACAATGAGCAGTTCTTC | . | 15 | TRBJ2-1 | TRBD2 | TRBV19
CASSPRTSGITGELFF | TGTGCCAGCAGCCCCCGGACTAGCGGTATCACCGGGGAGCTGTTTTTT | few | 16 | TRBJ2-2 | TRBD2 | TRBV9
CASSLLGGVGTGELFF | TGCGCCAGCAGCCTCCTGGGGGGAGTTGGTACCGGGGAGCTGTTTTTT | . | 16 | TRBJ2-2 | . | TRBV4-1
CASSFRQNNEKLFF | TGTGCCAGCAGCTTCCGACAGAATAATGAAAAACTGTTTTTT | . | 14 | TRBJ1-4 | . | TRBV7-8
CAWSPTHDRVQEKLFF | TGTGCCTGGAGTCCAACCCATGACAGGGTTCAAGAAAAACTGTTTTTT | once | 16 | TRBJ1-4 | TRBD1 | TRBV30
CASTSPFSYEQYF | TGTGCCAGCACCTCCCCGTTCTCCTACGAGCAGTACTTC | . | 13 | TRBJ2-7 | . | TRBV9
CATSRVGQQETQYF | TGTGCCACCAGCAGAGTTGGGCAGCAAGAGACCCAGTACTTC | . | 14 | TRBJ2-5 | . | TRBV15
CASRRRDSNQPQHF | TGTGCCAGCAGAAGGAGGGATAGCAATCAGCCCCAGCATTTT | . | 14 | TRBJ1-5 | . | TRBV28
CASSVLEIAEETQYF | TGTGCCAGCAGCGTGCTCGAGATAGCGGAAGAGACCCAGTACTTC | . | 15 | TRBJ2-5 | . | TRBV2
CASSLPLAGSYEQYF | TGTGCCAGCAGTTTACCACTAGCGGGGTCCTACGAGCAGTACTTC | . | 15 | TRBJ2-7 | TRBD2 | TRBV27
CASSLGGQGSYEQYF | TGTGCCAGCAGTTTAGGAGGACAGGGCAGCTACGAGCAGTACTTC | . | 15 | TRBJ2-7 | TRBD1 | TRBV27